This TCR beta chain was identified in a study of T cell repertoires in cytomegalovirus infection. MiXCR, applied by TCRdb to the reads, yields one record per CDR3 protein. Of around 240,000 distinct CDR3 sequences in the sample, roughly 22% were seen once. This clonotype showed up just once. Trimming took off 3 bases at V and 0 bases at J, with 12 bases between the two ends. The CDR3 has 15 residues. Germline CDR1 DFQATT, CDR2 SNEGSKA (reference sequence). The clonotype was recovered from a human donor in good health (CMV status not recorded). Some clones in this sample may be carry-over from other donors' samples. The chain has TRBV20-1 and TRBJ1-3; D is ambiguous. The sequenced sample was CD8+ T cells from PBMCs. CDR3 sequence (DNA): TGCAGTGCTAGTGGACGCTCGAGCTCTGGAAACACCATATATTTT. Its translation is CSASGRSSSGNTIYF.